The source of this T cell receptor (beta chain) is a study of shared clonotypes between healthy human individuals (dated by TCRdb to the early 2020s). For the study in its entirety: Three men and a couple of women, aged 18 to 49 years, made up the cohort. For each donor, CD4 naive and CD4 memory were each run on three plates, CD8 naive on two plates, and CD8 memory on one plate. To estimate repertoire size and how much clonotypes are shared between individuals, the study performed deep sequencing of blood TCR repertoires from roughly five healthy adults. Libraries were prepared and TCR repertoires were sequenced by different laboratories using diverse techniques, in order to increase sequencing depth and limit assay-specific biases. Between about 0.8 and 8.9 billion PBMCs per donor were obtained by leukapheresis.

CDR3 length: 15 amino acids, cysteine to phenylalanine. Just the 45-base CDR3 DNA is kept, in frame starting at base 1. The trim is 2 bases for V and 7 bases for J, with a gap of 17 bases between the germline ends. CDR1 MGHDK and CDR2 SYGVNS were looked up in the germline V gene. For the CD8 naive samples, CD45RO-negative cells were positively selected for CCR7, yielding a CD45RA+CCR7+ population from which TemRA cells were excluded. Donors were healthy HIV-negative adults with no recently reported acute infections or vaccinations. Only Caucasian adults living in Nashville, Tennessee, USA were represented among the donors. Blood was obtained by leukapheresis, after which PBMCs were separated by Ficoll-Histopaque density gradient centrifugation and cryopreserved in liquid nitrogen vapor phase. Analytical flow cytometry was used to check the purity and quantity of each magnetically sorted T cell population. Genomic DNA was isolated from each sorted fraction and quantified by UV absorbance on a Nanodrop 2000c.

This clone came up once. Its antigen is unknown. No qualities accompany the bases; no much larger clone lies one base away. Results the study describes overall, beyond this receptor: About 5% of naive CD4, roughly 3.5% of naive CD8, about 2.5% of memory CD4, and about 0.4% of memory CD8 clonotypes were shared across several donors. Larger estimated clonotype richness was generally found for naive subsets than for memory subsets. Even with the large sequencing depth, rarefaction of the sorted-subset datasets indicated that sequencing was incomplete. Compared with non-shared clonotypes, the clonotypes found in all four sorted-subset donors had higher generation probabilities. The small number of donors limited the genetic and exposure-history diversity represented. Pairwise subsampling led to the expectation that sequencing depth would affect the degree of clonotype sharing among donors. Sampling was restricted to blood, and TCR repertoires in tissues likely differ from the TCR repertoires found in blood.

Using the deep immunoSEQ assay, TCR CDR3 regions were amplified from genomic DNA by multiplex PCR. Genomic DNA extracted from each cell subset was distributed evenly over all wells of several immunoSEQ 96-well plates, and each plate served as one replicate. For sorted subsets, 200 to 250 ng of genomic DNA, equivalent to 30,000 or so T cell genomes, went into each replicate PCR. Purified libraries were quantified with a Qubit 3.0 fluorometer, sized on a Bioanalyzer 2100, and re-quantified with the KAPA Library Quantification kit. Every immunoSEQ 96-well plate was sequenced on a separate single-read 150-cycle Illumina NextSeq 550 flow cell. Turning to the authors' computational methods: Because only junctional sequences without quality scores were contained in the immunoSEQ output, filtering matching that applied to full-length reads could not be performed. Sequences were annotated with PyIR, a Python wrapper for IgBLAST v1.9, and V/J genes and CDR3 were assigned using IMGT germline references. Reads were filtered out if the reads had weak V/J assignments (E-value above 1e-6), no CDR3, stop codons, out-of-frame junctions, or ambiguous translated residues. V3J clonotypes were defined as sequences sharing an identical inferred V gene, J gene, and CDR3 amino acid sequence. To compute the percentage overlap between repertoires, the number of shared unique clonotypes was divided by the size of the smaller repertoire. Three approaches were used to assess repertoire richness: RTK rarefaction, the Chao1 estimator, and Recon v2.1 estimates of unobserved clonotypes. OLGA was used to compute generation probabilities for all TCRbeta clonotypes that the gDNA method yielded from several donors. This is the immuneACCESS table as TCRdb keeps it, with only in-frame sequences that have V and J called. A part of the clones is gone; compared with another copy, unresolved V genes explain less than half, and the rest is unexplained. The V and J calls and clone size are taken from that table; D and trimming were inferred from the DNA. The sample contains over 750,000 clones, 96% of them found a single time. Roughly 0.23% of the sample goes to the ten largest clones.

Recombination joined TRBV25-1 with TRBJ1-2; the D gene is unclear. The sequenced sample consisted of naive CD8+ T cells sorted from blood. Interpreted using the paper, the cell subset or site label stands for: CD45RA+CCR7+. This receptor was identified in a young man in good health. The bases read TGTGCCAGCAGTGAAAGGGAGGGAGTTTACGGTGGCTACACCTTC. Protein translation: CASSEREGVYGGYTF.